These 32 T cell receptor beta chains originate from one sample sequenced in a study of CD8 T cells in Susac syndrome. Random hexamers were used to reverse transcribe the RNA input (about 0.5 to 1 ug). TCRdb re-derived calls from the immunoSEQ multiplex PCR reads in MiXCR, one entry per CDR3 protein. The profile covers about 84,000 distinct CDR3 sequences, with roughly 91% appearing a single time and less than 0.35% taken by the ten largest. The specimen sequenced was CD8+ T cells from PBMCs. The receptors were gathered from a human donor in good health.

This clonotype was detected once. The chain recombines TRBV2 with TRBJ2-6, with TRBD1 matching over 7 bases. With V trimmed by 5 bases and J by 0 bases, 16 bases remained unmatched. CDR1 is SNHLY and CDR2 is FYNNEI in the germline V gene. The CDR3 length is 20 residues. CDR3: CASSLPGQRVLPSGANVLTF. The CDR3 DNA reads as TGTGCCAGCAGTCTTCCGGGACAGAGAGTATTACCCTCTGGGGCCAACGTCCTGACTTTC.

The chain is built from TRBV29-1 and TRBJ2-3, with a tentative D call TRBD2 (6 bases). CDR1 and CDR2 (germline): SQVTM, ANQGSEA. Trimming stripped 5 bases from V and 6 bases from J, with 18 bases between. This CDR3 spans 14 amino acids. CDR3 coding DNA: TGCAGCGTTTACTACCGACTAGGTCGGGATACGCAGTATTTT. This codes for CSVYYRLGRDTQYF.

The chain joins TRBV20-1 to TRBJ1-1, with D perhaps matching TRBD1 (6 bases). The ends were cut back, 5 bases at V and 3 bases at J, with 10 bases in the middle. Germline assignment: CDR1 DFQATT and CDR2 SNEGSKA (reference sequence). This CDR3 is 12 amino acids long. The CDR3 reads CSALTGYTEAFF. For the CDR3, the DNA is TGCAGTGCTCTTACAGGGTACACTGAAGCTTTCTTT.

A few counts support this clonotype. The chain is built from TRBV7-3 and TRBJ2-1, with D maybe TRBD2 (6 bases). Deletions cut 3 bases from V and 0 bases from J, with 9 bases between. Germline-derived CDR1 and CDR2 are SGHTA and FQGTGA. The length of the CDR3 is 15 residues. Here the CDR3 reads CASSFGLHSYNEQFF. As DNA, the CDR3 is TGTGCCAGCAGCTTCGGACTACACTCCTACAATGAGCAGTTCTTC.

Only one count was recorded for this clonotype. This chain connects TRBV6-2 or TRBV6-3 to TRBJ2-2, with D perhaps TRBD1 or TRBD2 (5 bases each). The CDR3 totals 14 residues. The germline CDR1 and CDR2 sequences are MNHEY and SVGEGT. V lost 1 base, J lost 6 bases, and 9 bases lay in between. The CDR3 coding sequence is TGTGCCAGCAGTTACTTTGGGGGTGCCGGGGAGCTGTTTTTT. Translating gives CASSYFGGAGELFF.

The genes are TRBV11-1 and TRBJ2-2, with D possibly TRBD2 on 7 matching bases. V lost 5 bases, J lost 7 bases, and 17 bases lay in between. The germline V gene encodes CDR1 SGHAT and CDR2 FQDESV (reference sequence). The CDR3 contains 15 residues. The CDR3 coding sequence is TGTGCCAGCAGCCCTACAGGGAGGGTGAGCGGGGAGCTGTTTTTT. Protein: CASSPTGRVSGELFF.

V usage is TRBV7-9 and J usage is TRBJ2-1; D might be TRBD1 or TRBD2, each matching 5 bases. Germline V gene lookup returns CDR1 SEHNR and CDR2 FQNEAQ (reference sequence). The CDR3 length is 15 residues. V shed 5 bases and J shed 0 bases, with 11 bases lying between them. The CDR3 coding sequence is TGTGCCAGCAGCCCTCCCGGGACCTCCTACAATGAGCAGTTCTTC. Protein: CASSPPGTSYNEQFF.

This clonotype was found once. V gene TRBV6-5 combines with J gene TRBJ2-2, with 12 bases identical to TRBD2. This CDR3 region has 19 residues. From germline, CDR1 is MNHEY and CDR2 SVGAGI. The ends lost 2 bases at V and 7 bases at J; junction bases unmatched: 14. Written as DNA, the CDR3 is TGTGCCAGCAGTTACCTCCCTAGCGGGGGGGCTTACTTCGTCGGGGAGCTGTTTTTT. It translates to CASSYLPSGGAYFVGELFF.

The chain combines TRBV12-3 or TRBV12-4 with TRBJ2-5, with a tentative D call TRBD2 (5 bases). The CDR3 spans 15 residues. V lost 2 bases and J lost 4, with 14 bases in between. The CDR3 DNA reads TGTGCCAGCAGTTTATCGGCGGACTTCGGAGAGACCCAGTACTTC. Its protein is CASSLSADFGETQYF.

This clonotype was observed a single time. The rearrangement links TRBV5-1 to TRBJ2-4, with 10 bases fitting TRBD1. V lost 3 bases and J lost 6; bases outside the gene matches: 9. The CDR3 is 16 amino acids. Germline CDR1 is SGHRS and CDR2 is YFSETQ. CDR3 sequence reads: CASSSGTGALANIQYF. The CDR3 DNA sequence: TGCGCCAGCAGCTCCGGGACAGGGGCCCTCGCAAACATTCAGTACTTC.

The chain links TRBV6-5 to TRBJ1-1; D call uncertain. Germline CDR1 is MNHEY and CDR2 is SVGAGI. V was cut by 2 bases and J by 5 bases, with 21 bases left in between. This CDR3 contains 17 residues. DNA of the CDR3: TGTGCCAGCAGTTACCCTAGGGCTGGTGGTAAGGGTACTGAAGCTTTCTTT. It specifies CASSYPRAGGKGTEAFF.

The CDR3, as DNA: TGCAGTGCTAGAGATTTCCTAGCCCTCACAGATACGCAGTATTTT. Translating it yields CSARDFLALTDTQYF. V usage is TRBV20-1 and J usage is TRBJ2-3; D is possibly TRBD2 (5 bases). This CDR3 is built from 15 residues. V was cut by 0 bases and J by 2 bases, with 12 bases left in between. Germline CDR1 reads DFQATT; CDR2 reads SNEGSKA (reference sequence).

The chain employs TRBV9 and TRBJ1-1; no reliable D call. The CDR3 spans 15 residues. V was pared by 0 bases and J by 2 bases, with 11 bases between. In germline, CDR1 is SGDLS, CDR2 YYNGEE. The CDR3 coding sequence is TGTGCCAGCAGCGTAGGGACCGCAGCCAACACTGAAGCTTTCTTT. Translating it yields CASSVGTAANTEAFF.

V and J are TRBV12-3 or TRBV12-4 and TRBJ2-1; 16 bases align to TRBD2. J lost 2 bases, V lost 5 bases, and 6 bases had no gene match. CDR3 length: 18 amino acids. The CDR3 DNA is TGTGCCAGCAGTGGGACTAGCGGGGGGGCGAGGACCTACAATGAGCAGTTCTTC. It yields the protein CASSGTSGGARTYNEQFF.

The genes are TRBV6-5 and TRBJ2-5; no clear D gene. CDR3 length equals 13 residues. The germline V gene encodes CDR1 MNHEY and CDR2 SVGAGI. V dropped 2 bases and J dropped 5 bases, with 9 bases sitting between them. The CDR3 nucleotides read TGTGCCAGCAGTTACGGGTGGAGCGAGACCCAGTACTTC. Its translation: CASSYGWSETQYF.

The chain has TRBV19 and TRBJ2-1, with TRBD2 identical over 8 bases. The CDR3 is 15 amino acids. The V and J ends lost 3 bases and 7 bases, in that order; junction bases with no gene match: 8. Looked up from germline, CDR1 is LNHDA and CDR2 is SQIVND (reference sequence). The CDR3 reads CASSMGAGAGNEQFF. The CDR3, as DNA: TGTGCCAGTAGTATGGGAGCGGGGGCGGGTAATGAGCAGTTCTTC.

This clonotype has a single count. The chain combines TRBV5-1 with TRBJ2-3, with 7 positions matching TRBD1. Germline V gene sequence: CDR1 SGHRS, CDR2 YFSETQ. The CDR3 is made up of 15 amino acids. Trimming at V came to 2 bases and at J to 4 bases, leaving 7 bases not matched to a gene. The CDR3 region is CASSFYRGGADTQYF. The CDR3 DNA is TGCGCCAGCAGCTTCTACAGGGGTGGCGCAGATACGCAGTATTTT.

V gene TRBV3-1 combines with J gene TRBJ1-3; D gene ambiguous. This CDR3 has 19 amino acids. The V end was cut by 1 base, the J end by 4 bases, with 23 bases between. Germline CDR1 and CDR2: LGHDT and YNNKEL (reference sequence). The CDR3 loop reads CASSQGAGLGVTEGNTIYF. CDR3 sequence (DNA): TGTGCCAGCAGCCAAGGCGCCGGACTTGGGGTAACAGAAGGAAACACCATATATTTT.

The gene calls are TRBV29-1 and TRBJ2-1, with 8 bases matching TRBD2. This CDR3 region has 14 residues. Germline assignment: CDR1 SQVTM and CDR2 ANQGSEA. V dropped 8 bases and J dropped 3; count of bases not matched to a gene: 9. In DNA, the CDR3 is TGCAGCACCTTTAGCGGGGAACTCTACAATGAGCAGTTCTTC. Encoded protein: CSTFSGELYNEQFF.

V gene TRBV30 combines with J gene TRBJ2-3, with TRBD2 matching 7 bases. The V and J ends lost 0 bases and 1 base, in that order; junction bases with no gene match: 4. CDR1 GTSNPN and CDR2 SVGIG come from the germline V gene (reference sequence). This CDR3 spans 15 amino acids. The CDR3 protein is CAWSVAGSRTDTQYF. As DNA, the CDR3 is TGTGCCTGGAGTGTAGCGGGGTCACGCACAGATACGCAGTATTTT.

This chain connects TRBV9 to TRBJ1-2; D is ambiguous. The CDR3 loop spans 12 amino acids. The germline CDR1 and CDR2 sequences are SGDLS and YYNGEE. Trimming shortened V by 3 bases and J by 2 bases, and 5 bases separated the two germline ends. This CDR3 reads CASSAENYGYTF. The CDR3 DNA sequence: TGTGCCAGCAGCGCCGAAAACTATGGCTACACCTTC.

The genes are TRBV13 and TRBJ2-5; 8 bases are a match to TRBD2. Germline V gene lookup returns CDR1 PRHDT and CDR2 FYEKMQ (reference sequence). This CDR3 is built from 14 residues. J lost 5 bases, V lost 1 base, and 3 bases had no gene match. The CDR3 sequence is CASSLAGGKETQYF. In DNA, the CDR3 is TGTGCCAGCAGCTTAGCGGGGGGGAAGGAGACCCAGTACTTC.

This sequence joins TRBV19 and TRBJ2-5; 9 bases align to TRBD1. With V trimmed by 4 bases and J by 5 bases, 8 bases remained unmatched. Germline assignment: CDR1 LNHDA and CDR2 SQIVND (reference sequence). CDR3 length equals 15 residues. CDR3 in amino acids: CASSKGQGSWETQYF. CDR3 bases: TGTGCCAGTAGTAAAGGACAGGGGAGTTGGGAGACCCAGTACTTC. The whole variable domain, filled in from reference TRBV19 and TRBJ2-5, reads DGGITQSPKYLFRKEGQNVTLSCEQNLNHDAMYWYRQDPGQGLRLIYYSQIVNDFQKGDIAEGYSVSREKKESFPLTVTSAQKNPTAFYLCASSKGQGSWETQYFGPGTRLLVL.

This clonotype occurred once. This chain links TRBV3-1 with TRBJ2-1, with no clear D. In germline, CDR1 is LGHDT, CDR2 YNNKEL (reference sequence). The germline V and J ends were trimmed by 4 bases and 8 bases, with 15 bases remaining between them. This CDR3 region has 14 residues. CDR3 sequence (DNA): TGTGCCAGCAGCCTCGGATATGGTGGGGATGAGCAGTTCTTC. Translated: CASSLGYGGDEQFF.

This clonotype was counted once. The V and J genes are TRBV29-1 and TRBJ2-7, with D uncertain. The CDR3 has 13 amino acids. Trimming stripped 5 bases from V and 1 base from J, with 12 bases between. Germline V lookup: CDR1 SQVTM, CDR2 ANQGSEA. The CDR3 spells CSVSPTVSYEQYF. In nucleotides, the CDR3 is TGCAGCGTTTCACCGACTGTGTCCTACGAGCAGTACTTC.

The V gene is TRBV6-5, the J gene TRBJ2-7; 7 nucleotides match TRBD1. CDR1 MNHEY and CDR2 SVGAGI come from the germline V gene. After removal of 2 bases from V and 0 bases from J, the junction contained 4 bases not matched to a gene. This CDR3 is 15 amino acids long. The CDR3 region has the DNA TGTGCCAGCAGTTACGGGCCAGGGGGCTCCTACGAGCAGTACTTC. It yields the protein CASSYGPGGSYEQYF.

The V and J genes are TRBV27 and TRBJ2-7; D gene unclear. CDR3 length: 13 amino acids. From germline, CDR1 is MNHEY and CDR2 SMNVEV (reference sequence). The V and J ends lost 1 base and 1 base respectively, with 5 bases between them. The CDR3 bases are TGTGCCAGCAGTTTATTGGCTTCCTACGAGCAGTACTTC. It translates to CASSLLASYEQYF.

As to this clonotype: At one boundary the junction diverges from the germline segment, which might be a read error. The DNA for the CDR3 is TGCAGTGCTAGAGATCCAACGGGGGCCCCCTCCTTC. Translated, it gives CSARDPTGAPSF. The chain couples TRBV20-1 to TRBJ2-4, with D perhaps TRBD1 or TRBD2 (6 bases each). CDR3 length: 12 residues. Germline loops: CDR1 DFQATT, CDR2 SNEGSKA (reference sequence).

J is TRBJ1-5 and V is TRBV6-5, with D tentatively TRBD1 (5 bases). Germline CDR1 is MNHEY and CDR2 is SVGAGI. The CDR3 is 13 amino acids. V was shortened by 2 bases and J by 5 bases, with 7 bases between the two germline ends. The CDR3 sequence is CASSYGTHQPQHF. The CDR3 nucleotides read TGTGCCAGCAGTTACGGGACTCATCAGCCCCAGCATTTT.

The chain employs TRBV13 and TRBJ1-4; D not certain. Germline assignment: CDR1 PRHDT and CDR2 FYEKMQ (reference sequence). This CDR3 has 13 residues. V was cut by 6 bases and J by 2 bases, with 7 bases left in between. CDR3 amino acids: CASRSDTNEKLFF. In DNA, the CDR3 is TGTGCCAGCAGATCAGATACTAATGAAAAACTGTTTTTT.

This chain links TRBV7-9 with TRBJ2-2; D tentatively reads TRBD1 or TRBD2 (5 bases each). The V end lost 10 bases, the J end lost 4 bases, and 13 bases lay between the germline ends. This CDR3 has 13 residues. CDR1 is SEHNR and CDR2 is FQNEAQ in the germline V gene (reference sequence). CDR3 nucleotides: TGTGCCACCCCTGGGGGACCCACCGGGGAGCTGTTTTTT. Translating it yields CATPGGPTGELFF.

The rearrangement uses TRBV29-1 and TRBJ1-1; possibly TRBD1 for D (6 bases). The CDR3 consists of 11 residues. Germline lookup yields CDR1 SQVTM and CDR2 ANQGSEA. Trimming left V 6 bases short and J 10 bases short, with 15 bases between. This chain's CDR3 is CSVVTGPGAFF. CDR3 DNA sequence: TGCAGCGTCGTAACAGGGCCGGGAGCTTTCTTT.